This T cell receptor beta chain was identified during a study of CD8+CD57+ T cells in acquired aplastic anemia. Turning to the study itself: The sorted CD4+ and CD8+ cells yielded an average roughly 3 ug of DNA. Regarding the study as a whole: The same twenty-nine CD8+ CDR3 sequences occurred in patients and in controls. In CD8+ cells, Simpson's diversity showed no significant difference between patients and controls.

Template material for TCR beta VDJ and CDR3 profiling consisted of genomic DNA. TCRdb reprocessed the reads via MiXCR and lists one record per CDR3 protein. The sample consists of some 200,000 distinct CDR3 sequences, 50% to 70% of them appearing once. The CDR3 length is 18 residues. V shed 2 bases and J 2 bases; nucleotides not matched to a gene: 11. Germline CDR1 reads LGHDT; CDR2 reads YNNKEL (reference sequence). Patients picked for sequencing had shown CD8+CD57+ cell expansion detected by flow cytometry. Severe acquired aplastic anemia was the diagnosis recorded for all patients. As concerns this clonotype: The antigen is undetermined.

The rearrangement uses TRBV3-1 and TRBJ2-5, with TRBD2 matching over 10 bases. The sequence was obtained from a human donor with aplastic anemia. Specimen: sorted CD4+, CD8+, or CD8+CD57+ T cells (not recorded which) from PBMCs. The CDR3 here is CASSQIGSSGRLQETQYF. The DNA of the CDR3 is TGTGCCAGCAGCCAAATTGGGTCTAGCGGGAGACTACAAGAGACCCAGTACTTC.